Sequencing of this T cell receptor beta chain was carried out in a study of siplizumab effects on memory and regulatory T cells. Method: immunoSEQ multiplex PCR; TCRdb's copy keeps in-frame clones and lacks some. The sample lists more than 60,000 clones; 96% were seen once. The V and J ends lost 5 bases and 3 bases, in that order; junction bases with no gene match: 11. Germline lookup yields CDR1 SEHNR and CDR2 FQNEAQ (reference sequence). The CDR3 loop spans 17 amino acids. This TCR was recovered from a human donor in good health. The specimen was naive CD8+ T cells sorted from blood. The chain joins TRBV7-9 to TRBJ2-7, with TRBD2 identical over 12 bases. The CDR3 sequence: CASSDSGTSGRLYEQYF. CDR3 coding DNA: TGTGCCAGCAGCGATTCCGGGACTAGCGGGCGGCTCTACGAGCAGTACTTC.